These 28 T cell receptor beta chains were all obtained from the same sample, sequenced in a study of identical twins (dated by TCRdb to about 2016). Library prep was done by 5' RACE. For sequencing, an Illumina HiSeq 2000 was employed. The public reads were reanalyzed by TCRdb: fastp trimming at Q25, MiXCR alignment, in-frame beta chains only. Each CDR3 protein gets just one entry, which takes the most common genes and DNA from the rows behind it. The sample table contains hundreds of thousands of distinct CDR3 sequences; only one count was recorded for 9% to 15% of them. The top ten constitute about 1.5% of the sample. The same sample was also used in a study of yellow fever vaccine responses in identical twins.

What was sequenced was PBMCs. These receptor sequences come from a woman between 18 and 29 years old in good health.

This clonotype has more than one count but fewer than ten. This chain uses TRBV5-1 with TRBJ2-1; 7 nucleotides agree with TRBD2. Germline assignment: CDR1 SGHRS and CDR2 YFSETQ. The length of the CDR3 is 15 residues. J gave up 2 bases and V 4 bases, and 6 bases lay outside the gene matches. CDR3 bases: TGCGCCAGCAGCACCAGAGCGGGACCCTACAATGAGCAGTTCTTC. Amino acids: CASSTRAGPYNEQFF.

The V gene is TRBV7-9, the J gene TRBJ2-3; TRBD2 aligns across 8 bases. The CDR3 runs to 15 residues. CDR1 is SEHNR and CDR2 is FQNEAQ in the germline V gene (reference sequence). J lost 4 bases, V lost 3 bases, and 6 bases had no gene match. The CDR3 sequence is CASSFGRAGADTQYF. In nucleotides, the CDR3 is TGTGCCAGCAGCTTCGGGAGGGCTGGCGCAGATACGCAGTATTTT.

The rearrangement joins TRBV5-1 to TRBJ2-7; D may match TRBD1 or TRBD2 (5 bases each). The CDR3 contains 13 residues. V lost 4 bases to trimming and J lost 1 base, with 9 bases between them. Germline assignment: CDR1 SGHRS and CDR2 YFSETQ. The CDR3 is CASSGDGSYEQYF. In DNA form, the CDR3 reads TGCGCCAGCAGCGGGGACGGATCCTACGAGCAGTACTTC.

The chain employs TRBV12-3 or TRBV12-4 and TRBJ2-5, with 12 bases matching TRBD1. This CDR3 has 14 amino acids. J was trimmed by 8 bases and V by 6 bases; bases with no gene match: 7. CDR3 in amino acids: CASRVGTGGTTQYF. CDR3 in DNA: TGTGCCAGCAGAGTAGGGACAGGGGGCACAACCCAGTACTTC.

The chain couples TRBV7-8 to TRBJ2-1; TRBD2 might be the D (6 bases). Germline-derived CDR1 and CDR2 are SGHVS and FQNEAQ. V shed 5 bases and J shed 9 bases, with 17 bases lying between them. The CDR3 spans 14 residues. The CDR3 nucleotides are TGTGCCAGCAGCCCCCCGGAGTGGCGGGGTGAGCAGTTCTTC. This gives the protein CASSPPEWRGEQFF.

The chain is built from TRBV24-1 and TRBJ2-1; TRBD1 might be the D (6 bases). V was shortened by 4 bases and J by 8 bases, with 11 bases between the two germline ends. The CDR3 is 13 residues long. Germline lookup yields CDR1 KGHDR and CDR2 SFDVKD. CDR3 sequence reads: CATSDTGYHEQFF. CDR3 sequence (DNA): TGTGCCACCAGTGACACAGGGTACCATGAGCAGTTCTTC.

The chain recombines TRBV29-1 with TRBJ1-2; 7 bases align to TRBD1. The CDR3 contains 14 residues. V lost 4 bases to trimming and J lost 5 bases; unmatched junction nucleotides: 10. The germline V gene encodes CDR1 SQVTM and CDR2 ANQGSEA. The CDR3 coding sequence is TGCAGCGTTGTAGGGGGCGGTTCGTTTTATGGCTACACCTTC. As protein: CSVVGGGSFYGYTF.

This clonotype has at least ten counts. The V call is TRBV20-1, the J call TRBJ2-5; no clear D. Trimming took off 5 bases at V and 9 bases at J, with 13 bases between the two ends. CDR1 and CDR2 (germline): DFQATT, SNEGSKA (reference sequence). The CDR3 consists of 11 residues. The CDR3 region is CSALGPVAQYF. The CDR3 coding sequence is TGCAGTGCTCTCGGGCCTGTCGCCCAGTACTTC.

V is TRBV20-1 and J is TRBJ2-3, with D possibly TRBD2 on 6 matching bases. Trimming stripped 6 bases from V and 6 bases from J, with 22 bases between. Germline CDR1 reads DFQATT; CDR2 reads SNEGSKA (reference sequence). The CDR3 runs 15 residues. CDR3 protein: CSAPGLLNIGDTQYF. CDR3 nucleotide sequence: TGCAGTGCCCCGGGACTTTTGAATATCGGGGATACGCAGTATTTT.

This clonotype was observed a few times. The chain uses TRBV20-1 and TRBJ2-5, with D possibly called TRBD1 or TRBD2 (5 bases each). Germline CDR1 reads DFQATT; CDR2 reads SNEGSKA (reference sequence). V lost 1 base, J lost 5 bases, and 17 bases lay in between. This CDR3 is built from 15 residues. The CDR3 loop reads CSARAGLADAETQYF. CDR3 coding DNA: TGCAGTGCTAGAGCGGGGCTAGCAGATGCGGAGACCCAGTACTTC.

The gene calls are TRBV3-1 and TRBJ2-5; the D gene is possibly TRBD2 (5 bases). This CDR3 has 15 amino acids. CDR1 is LGHDT and CDR2 is YNNKEL in the germline V gene (reference sequence). V was trimmed by 4 bases and J by 5 bases, leaving 17 bases between them. The CDR3 here is CASSRQPLGRETQYF. The CDR3 nucleotides are TGTGCCAGCAGCCGACAACCACTAGGCCGCGAGACCCAGTACTTC.

This clonotype was observed a handful of times. DNA of the CDR3: TGTGCCACCAGTGATGAACTTCAGCGGGCCAGCTCCTACAATGAGCAGTTCTTC. Translated: CATSDELQRASSYNEQFF. This chain links TRBV24-1 with TRBJ2-1; a weak D match, TRBD2 (6 bases). Germline V CDR1 and CDR2: KGHDR, SFDVKD. Trimming left V 3 bases short and J 0 bases short, with 17 bases between. The CDR3 covers 18 residues.

This clonotype was detected only a few times. The chain joins TRBV20-1 to TRBJ2-1; D is unclear. In germline, CDR1 is DFQATT, CDR2 SNEGSKA (reference sequence). The CDR3 runs to 15 residues. V was clipped by 0 bases and J by 7 bases, with 16 bases between them. CDR3 protein: CSAREWGKGINEQFF. CDR3 coding DNA: TGCAGTGCTAGAGAATGGGGAAAAGGTATAAATGAGCAGTTCTTC.

This clonotype was observed at least ten times. This sequence joins TRBV24-1 and TRBJ2-7; 10 nucleotides line up with TRBD1. From germline, CDR1 is KGHDR and CDR2 SFDVKD. The CDR3 runs 15 residues. V lost 3 bases to trimming and J lost 7 bases; unmatched junction nucleotides: 8. CDR3 region: CATSDSAGTGDEQYF. The DNA for the CDR3 is TGTGCCACCAGTGATAGTGCCGGGACAGGGGATGAGCAGTACTTC.

The V call is TRBV9, the J call TRBJ2-1; unclear D gene. The CDR3 has 11 amino acids. The V gene's germline CDR1 is SGDLS and CDR2 YYNGEE. V was pared by 1 base and J by 8 bases, with 4 bases between. CDR3 protein: CASSVTYEQFF. The CDR3 DNA reads TGTGCCAGCAGCGTAACCTATGAGCAGTTCTTC.

This chain uses TRBV12-3 or TRBV12-4 with TRBJ1-2; D unclear. The CDR3 totals 14 residues. V was pared by 8 bases and J by 6 bases, with 19 bases between. The CDR3 DNA sequence: TGTGCCAGCTCCTACCTCTGGGGAGGCGATGGCTACACCTTC. Residues: CASSYLWGGDGYTF.

This clonotype has a handful of counts. The rearrangement uses TRBV5-1 and TRBJ2-1; 13 bases are shared with TRBD2. Germline CDR1 reads SGHRS; CDR2 reads YFSETQ. This CDR3 is built from 16 residues. Trimming removed 1 base from V and 10 bases from J; junction bases left unmatched: 8. DNA for the CDR3: TGCGCCAGCAGCTTGTGGGGGACTAGCGGGATTGGGGAGCAGTTCTTC. This gives the protein CASSLWGTSGIGEQFF.

The chain has TRBV27 and TRBJ2-7, with TRBD1 matching over 12 bases. The trim removed 5 bases at V and 7 bases at J, leaving 12 bases unmatched. Per germline, CDR1 MNHEY and CDR2 SMNVEV (reference sequence). The CDR3 is 16 residues long. The CDR3 bases are TGTGCCAGCAGTCCACAAGCCGGGACAGGGGGCTGGGAGCAGTACTTC. Translated: CASSPQAGTGGWEQYF.

J is TRBJ2-1 and V is TRBV29-1, with a tentative D call TRBD1 (6 bases). V lost 5 bases and J lost 7, with 9 bases in between. There are 11 residues in the CDR3. Germline CDR1 SQVTM, CDR2 ANQGSEA. The CDR3 coding sequence is TGCAGCGTTCAGGGGCTGAATGAGCAGTTCTTC. Encoded protein: CSVQGLNEQFF.

This clonotype has a handful of counts. V gene TRBV10-3 combines with J gene TRBJ1-5; no clear D gene. The V end was cut by 0 bases, the J end by 6 bases, with 6 bases between. CDR3 size: 13 residues. In germline, CDR1 is ENHRY, CDR2 SYGVKD. This CDR3 reads CAISESSGQPQHF. The CDR3 DNA sequence: TGTGCCATCAGTGAGTCGAGTGGTCAGCCCCAGCATTTT.

The sample holds a few counts of this clonotype. The genes are TRBV7-2 and TRBJ2-7; TRBD1 matches 9 bases. From germline, CDR1 is SGHTA and CDR2 FQGNSA. The CDR3 contains 21 residues. Trimming cost V 0 bases and J 3 bases; bases outside gene matches: 21. CDR3 in amino acids: CASSLAPTKPGTGFQNYEQYF. The CDR3, as DNA: TGTGCCAGCAGCTTAGCTCCCACAAAACCCGGGACAGGGTTTCAAAACTACGAGCAGTACTTC.

The CDR3 coding sequence is TGTGCCAGCAGTTTTCCCGCGGGAGACACCGGGGAGCTGTTTTTT. Translating it yields CASSFPAGDTGELFF. V usage is TRBV12-3 or TRBV12-4 and J usage is TRBJ2-2; 7 bases map to TRBD2. The CDR3 is made up of 15 amino acids. The J segment lost 3 bases and the V segment lost 3 bases, leaving 4 bases of the junction unmatched.

This clonotype has a count of ten or more. The rearrangement links TRBV4-1 to TRBJ2-1; 9 bases match TRBD2. This CDR3 spans 15 amino acids. Per germline, CDR1 MGHRA and CDR2 YSYEKL. V lost 0 bases to trimming and J lost 10 bases; unmatched junction nucleotides: 7. The CDR3 loop reads CASSQELAGVVEQFF. In DNA form, the CDR3 reads TGCGCCAGCAGCCAAGAATTAGCGGGAGTTGTGGAGCAGTTCTTC.

This clonotype turned up a few times. The chain employs TRBV5-4 and TRBJ2-3; weak D call: TRBD2 (6 bases). Germline V gene sequence: CDR1 SGHNT, CDR2 YYREEE (reference sequence). This CDR3 has 15 residues. The V and J ends lost 5 bases and 0 bases respectively, with 13 bases between them. CDR3 nucleotides: TGTGCCAGCAGTTGGCCGGGGGAGAGCACAGATACGCAGTATTTT. Translated, it gives CASSWPGESTDTQYF.

The V gene is TRBV29-1, the J gene TRBJ2-5, with 10 bases aligning to TRBD2. Germline V gene lookup returns CDR1 SQVTM and CDR2 ANQGSEA. The V segment lost 2 bases and the J segment 3 bases; nucleotides outside the gene matches: 9. This CDR3 is built from 16 residues. The CDR3 bases are TGCAGCGTTGAAAACGGCCTAGCGGGGGCAAAAGAGACCCAGTACTTC. Translation gives CSVENGLAGAKETQYF. Based on the CDR3 plus reference TRBV29-1 and TRBJ2-5, the full variable domain is SAVISQKPSRDICQRGTSLTIQCQVDSQVTMMFWYRQQPGQSLTLIATANQGSEATYESGFVIDKFPISRPNLTFSTLTVSNMSPEDSSIYLCSVENGLAGAKETQYFGPGTRLLVL.

In this sample, this clonotype turned up a few times. The CDR3 nucleotides read TGTGCCAGCGCCGGGGGACAGGGCAGAAGCTATGGCTACACCTTC. Its protein is CASAGGQGRSYGYTF. The V gene is TRBV2, the J gene TRBJ1-2; TRBD1 aligns across 9 bases. The CDR3 sequence is 15 residues long. V dropped 8 bases and J dropped 4; count of bases not matched to a gene: 11. The V gene's germline CDR1 is SNHLY and CDR2 FYNNEI.

The chain uses TRBV10-2 and TRBJ2-1, with TRBD2 identical over 11 bases. CDR3 length: 15 amino acids. Germline V gives CDR1 WSHSY, CDR2 SAAADI. V was pared by 6 bases and J by 3 bases, with 4 bases of the junction left unmatched. The CDR3 loop reads CASRPTSGGYNEQFF. The CDR3 DNA reads as TGCGCCAGCAGGCCAACTAGCGGGGGCTACAATGAGCAGTTCTTC.

This clonotype was seen more than once but under ten times. The chain has TRBV15 and TRBJ2-7; D gene ambiguous. The germline gives CDR1 LNHNV, CDR2 YYDKDF (reference sequence). Trimming removed 0 bases from V and 2 bases from J, with 14 bases in between. This CDR3 has 16 residues. CDR3 DNA: TGTGCCACCAGCAGAGATAGTGACACCTCCACCTACGAGCAGTACTTC. This gives the protein CATSRDSDTSTYEQYF. The full variable domain, in which reference TRBV15 and TRBJ2-7 provide the parts outside the CDR3, is DAMVIQNPRYQVTQFGKPVTLSCSQTLNHNVMYWYQQKSSQAPKLLFHYYDKDFNNEADTPDNFQSRRPNTSFCFLDIRSPGLGDTAMYLCATSRDSDTSTYEQYFGPGTRLTVT.